This T cell receptor (beta chain) was recorded in a study of blood T cell repertoires in COVID-19. Sequencing used immunoSEQ multiplex PCR; TCRdb keeps in-frame clones, though not all of them. The sample has fewer than 250,000 clones; around four fifths are singletons. Germline CDR1 LGHDT, CDR2 YNNKEL (reference sequence). The CDR3 has 15 amino acids. Trimming at V came to 4 bases and at J to 6 bases, leaving 3 bases not matched to a gene. This clone was observed a single time. V gene TRBV3-1 (or the pseudogene TRBV3-2) combines with J gene TRBJ2-2, with TRBD2 identical over 12 bases. The sequence came from a woman in her sixties or seventies with active or convalescent COVID-19. The sequenced sample consisted of peripheral blood. The CDR3 here is CASSLLAGGAGELFF. The CDR3 bases are TGTGCCAGCAGCCTTCTAGCGGGAGGGGCCGGGGAGCTGTTTTTT.